Detailed here is one T cell receptor (beta chain). Its target is not known. This specimen comes from a study of shared clonotypes between healthy human individuals. Germline loops: CDR1 GTSNPN, CDR2 SVGIG (reference sequence). The length of the CDR3 is 12 residues. With 5 bases removed from V and 4 bases from J, the gap between germline ends came to 9 bases. TCRdb's copy holds only in-frame clones and misses some; the assay was immunoSEQ multiplex PCR. The data show 760,000 or so clones, roughly 96% seen once. Naive CD8 cells were CD45RO-negative, positively selected for CCR7, excluding terminally differentiated effector memory CD45RA+ cells. The study, taken as a whole, reports: Clonotypes shared by all four sorted-subset donors had higher generation probabilities than non-shared clonotypes.

The chain has TRBV30 and TRBJ1-5; no reliable D call. The sample consisted of naive CD8+ T cells sorted from blood. The TCR originated in a man aged 25 to 40 in good health. In DNA, the CDR3 is TGTGCCTGGGCCATGGGTAATCAGCCCCAGCATTTT. Translating gives CAWAMGNQPQHF.